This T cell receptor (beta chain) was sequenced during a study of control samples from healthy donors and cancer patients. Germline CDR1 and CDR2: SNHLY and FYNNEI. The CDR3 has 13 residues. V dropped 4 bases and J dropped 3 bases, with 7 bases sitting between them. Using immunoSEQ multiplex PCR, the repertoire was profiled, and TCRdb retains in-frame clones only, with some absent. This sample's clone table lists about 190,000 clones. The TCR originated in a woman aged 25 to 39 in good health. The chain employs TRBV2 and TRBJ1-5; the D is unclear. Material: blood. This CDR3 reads CASSALYNQPQHF. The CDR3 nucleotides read TGTGCCAGCAGTGCTTTATACAATCAGCCCCAGCATTTT.